Here is one T cell receptor beta chain with its context. Its antigen remains unknown. The sample belongs to a study of persistence of HIV-infected CD4 T cells. Study-wide context: Multiple blood draws of up to about 180 mL, except two donors with single leukapheresis. Findings and limits, study-wide: Within sorted populations, more oligoclonal TCRs accompanied more oligoclonal proviruses. TCR analyses could not target the rare provirus-carrying CMV-responding cells.

This was the immunoSEQ version 4 assay in survey mode. Repertoires were generated with immunoSEQ multiplex PCR, while TCRdb's copy carries only in-frame clones and drops some. The data show about 40,000 clones, around 82% seen once. V was clipped by 8 bases and J by 1 base, with 18 bases between them. The CDR3 covers 15 residues. Germline values: CDR1 SGHRS, CDR2 YFSETQ. An overlapping HIV-1 Gag peptide pool stimulated these cells at about 0.91 ug/peptide/mL. Memory cells lacking CD40L and CD69 with high CD45RO were sorted. This specimen consisted of CD4+ T cells sorted from PBMCs after roughly 18-hour stimulation, obtained from a patient who received antiretroviral therapy. This chain joins TRBV5-1 and TRBJ1-1, with D perhaps matching TRBD1 (6 bases). The TCR comes from an adult man with HIV who was CMV-seropositive. The CDR3: CARIQGWEGNTEAFF. In DNA, the CDR3 is TGCGCCAGGATACAGGGATGGGAGGGGAACACTGAAGCTTTCTTT. The variable domain in full, with the rest retrieved from reference TRBV5-1 and TRBJ1-1, is KAGVTQTPRYLIKTRGQQVTLSCSPISGHRSVSWYQQTPGQGLQFLFEYFSETQRNKGNFPGRFSGRQFSNSRSEMNVSTLELGDSALYLCARIQGWEGNTEAFFGQGTRLTVV.